This is a list of T cell receptor beta chains from one sample in a study of blood T cell repertoires in COVID-19. Sequencing used immunoSEQ multiplex PCR; TCRdb keeps in-frame clones, though not all of them. This table has around 80,000 clones, around 90% appearing once. Sequencing was done on a sample of peripheral blood. These receptor sequences come from an elderly woman with acute or convalescent COVID-19. Both conserved end residues are part of each CDR3. D genes are given only for firm matches. Where a row states a size, it is once, few, many or the class of an expanded clone; other rows omit it.

TRBV20-1	.	TRBJ1-2	.	CSASRTDYGYTF
TRBV6-5	once	TRBJ2-3	TRBD2	CACRGVRTDTQYF
TRBV28	.	TRBJ1-6	.	CASRIRGQSALHF
TRBV18	.	TRBJ1-2	.	CASSPQESYGYTF
TRBV19	.	TRBJ2-7	TRBD2	CASSIVWKGGSAYEQYF
TRBV28	.	TRBJ2-2	.	CASSFSVNTGELFF
TRBV5-1	.	TRBJ1-4	.	CASSLAGGRGEKLFF
TRBV24-1	.	TRBJ1-5	TRBD1	CATSPGAGQTSNQPQHF
TRBV7-9	.	TRBJ2-7	.	CASSVGTEQYF
TRBV5-1	.	TRBJ1-6	TRBD1	CASSAGTGNSPLHF
TRBV7-8	.	TRBJ2-3	TRBD2	CASSLASSGGTDTQYF
TRBV6-6	.	TRBJ1-6	.	CASSYRGNNSPLHF
TRBV27	.	TRBJ1-5	.	CASSLSPVYSNQPQHF
TRBV5-8	.	TRBJ1-5	TRBD1	CASSLFKGQGNQPQHF
TRBV3-1/TRBV3-2	.	TRBJ1-1	TRBD1	CASRQTGAGTEAFF
TRBV6-5	.	TRBJ1-4	.	CASSFQRNEKLFF
TRBV9	.	TRBJ1-5	.	CASSLGFGSNQPQHF
TRBV6-2/TRBV6-3	.	TRBJ2-3	.	CASSYEQHTDTQYF
TRBV6-6	few	TRBJ1-2	.	CASSADSYGYTF
TRBV11-3	.	TRBJ2-5	.	CASSSGQPQETQYF
TRBV5-1	.	TRBJ1-2	.	CASNNRLGGNYGYTF
TRBV3-1/TRBV3-2	.	TRBJ1-6	TRBD1	CASSQTGDFVKNSPLHF
TRBV4-1	.	TRBJ2-1	TRBD2	CASSHLAGGHNEQFF
TRBV5-1	.	TRBJ2-3	.	CASSLEARWDTQYF
TRBV7-8	.	TRBJ1-1	TRBD1	CASSLGEGAKAFF
TRBV5-1	.	TRBJ1-6	TRBD1	CASSLNRGQESPLHF
TRBV18	.	TRBJ2-7	.	CASSPSVSYEQYF
TRBV28	.	TRBJ2-1	TRBD2	CASSFLMGGGYNEQFF
TRBV19	.	TRBJ1-5	.	CASKDLLPRGRGNQPQHF
TRBV6-2/TRBV6-3	.	TRBJ2-2	TRBD1	CASSSGQVNTGELFF
TRBV27	.	TRBJ2-3	.	CASSPGIGTSTDTQYF
TRBV27	.	TRBJ2-7	TRBD1	CASSLVQGARQSQYF
TRBV6-2/TRBV6-3	once	TRBJ1-2	TRBD1	CASSYRTGGADGYTF
TRBV4-1	.	TRBJ1-1	TRBD1	CASSEQGYTEAFF
TRBV5-4	.	TRBJ2-5	.	CASSYGLTQETQYF